This T cell receptor (beta chain) was retrieved from a study of blood T cell repertoires in COVID-19. Trimming took 1 base from V and 4 from J; bases not matched to a gene: 3. The CDR3 runs to 15 residues. The germline CDR1 and CDR2 sequences are LNHDA and SQIVND (reference sequence). Under the authors' procedure: Nucleated cell counts were estimated from reference gene primer amplification. Method: immunoSEQ multiplex PCR; TCRdb's copy keeps in-frame clones and lacks some. V and J calls and clone size are given by that table; D and trimming were obtained from the DNA. The sample includes about 200,000 clones, roughly nine tenths of them seen just once.

The chain combines TRBV19 with TRBJ1-4; 7 positions match TRBD1. Material for sequencing was peripheral blood. The sequence came from a woman in her forties or fifties with acute or convalescent COVID-19. As DNA, the CDR3 is TGTGCCAGTAGTATAGCCGGGACAGTTAATGAAAAACTGTTTTTT. Encoded protein: CASSIAGTVNEKLFF.